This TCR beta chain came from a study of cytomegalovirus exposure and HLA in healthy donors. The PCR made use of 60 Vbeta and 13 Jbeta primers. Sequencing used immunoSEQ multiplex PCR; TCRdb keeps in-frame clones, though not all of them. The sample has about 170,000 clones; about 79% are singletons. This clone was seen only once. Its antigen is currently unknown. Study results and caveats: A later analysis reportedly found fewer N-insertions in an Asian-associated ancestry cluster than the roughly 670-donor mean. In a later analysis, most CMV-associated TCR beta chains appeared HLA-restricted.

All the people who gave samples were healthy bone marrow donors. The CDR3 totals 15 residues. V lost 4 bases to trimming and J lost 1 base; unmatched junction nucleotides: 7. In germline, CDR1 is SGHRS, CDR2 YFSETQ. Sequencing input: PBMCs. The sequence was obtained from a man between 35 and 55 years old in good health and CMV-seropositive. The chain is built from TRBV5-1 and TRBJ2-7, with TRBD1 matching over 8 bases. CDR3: CASSGPGGLSYEQYF. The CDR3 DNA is TGCGCCAGCAGCGGCCCAGGGGGCCTATCCTACGAGCAGTACTTC.